Reported below is one TCR beta chain. This record comes from a study of blood T cells in healthy people across ages. The use of a sample-barcoded 5' primer and a J-beta primer mix characterized a second PCR of about 6 to 12 cycles. Sequencing yielded, for each sample, at least 2.5 million paired-end reads carrying CDR3. TCRdb re-called the 5' RACE reads through MiXCR, storing one row per CDR3 protein. The sample holds 650,000 to 1,000,000 distinct CDR3 sequences, about 34% seen once. This CDR3 region has 15 residues. Trimming pared 1 base from V and 4 bases from J, leaving 12 bases between. The receptor was derived from a man aged 18 to 30 in good health. Sequenced: blood. The chain joins TRBV12-3 or TRBV12-4 to TRBJ2-3; D unresolved. The CDR3 sequence: CASSLVVTSADTQYF. In nucleotides, the CDR3 is TGTGCCAGCAGTTTAGTTGTCACCAGCGCAGATACGCAGTATTTT.